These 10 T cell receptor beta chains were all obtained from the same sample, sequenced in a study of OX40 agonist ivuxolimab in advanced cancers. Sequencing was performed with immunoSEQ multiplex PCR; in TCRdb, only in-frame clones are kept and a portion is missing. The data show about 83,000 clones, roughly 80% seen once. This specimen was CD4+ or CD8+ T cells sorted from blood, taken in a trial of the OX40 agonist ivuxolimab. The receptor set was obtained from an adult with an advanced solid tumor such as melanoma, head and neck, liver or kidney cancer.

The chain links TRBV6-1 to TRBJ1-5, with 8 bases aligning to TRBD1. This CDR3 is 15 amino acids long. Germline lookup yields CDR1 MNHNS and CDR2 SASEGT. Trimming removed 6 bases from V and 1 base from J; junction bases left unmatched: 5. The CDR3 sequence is CASRVQGGSNQPQHF. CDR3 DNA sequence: TGTGCCAGCAGGGTACAGGGGGGCAGCAATCAGCCCCAGCATTTT.

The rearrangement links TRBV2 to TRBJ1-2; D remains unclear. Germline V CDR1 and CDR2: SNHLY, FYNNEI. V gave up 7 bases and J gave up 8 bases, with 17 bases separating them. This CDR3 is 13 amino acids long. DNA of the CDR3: TGTGCCAGCATCCGGACGATTACAGCGGGCTACACCTTC. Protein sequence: CASIRTITAGYTF.

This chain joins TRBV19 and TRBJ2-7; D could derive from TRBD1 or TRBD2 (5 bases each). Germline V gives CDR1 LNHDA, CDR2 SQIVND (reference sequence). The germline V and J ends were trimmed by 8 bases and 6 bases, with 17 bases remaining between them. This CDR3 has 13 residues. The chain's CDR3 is CASSGTGRGEQYF. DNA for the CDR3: TGTGCCAGTTCCGGGACCGGTAGAGGCGAGCAGTACTTC.

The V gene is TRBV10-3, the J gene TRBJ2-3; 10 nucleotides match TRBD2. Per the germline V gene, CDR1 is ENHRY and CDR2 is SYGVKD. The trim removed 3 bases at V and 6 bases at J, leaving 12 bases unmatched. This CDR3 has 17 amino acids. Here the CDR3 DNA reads TGTGCCATCAGTGACCCCCAGCGGGGGGGCGACTCGGATACGCAGTATTTT. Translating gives CAISDPQRGGDSDTQYF.

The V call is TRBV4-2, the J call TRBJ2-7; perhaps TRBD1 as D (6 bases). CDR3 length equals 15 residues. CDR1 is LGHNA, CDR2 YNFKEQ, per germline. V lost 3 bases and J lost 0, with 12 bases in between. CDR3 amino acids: CASSQGGTSSYEQYF. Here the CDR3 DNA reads TGTGCCAGCAGCCAGGGTGGGACATCCTCCTACGAGCAGTACTTC.

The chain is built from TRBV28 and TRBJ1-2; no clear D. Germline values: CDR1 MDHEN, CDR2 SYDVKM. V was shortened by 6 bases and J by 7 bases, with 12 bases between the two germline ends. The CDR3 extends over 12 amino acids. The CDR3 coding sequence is TGTGCCAGCAGGCCTACAGAGGGTGGCTACACCTTC. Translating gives CASRPTEGGYTF.

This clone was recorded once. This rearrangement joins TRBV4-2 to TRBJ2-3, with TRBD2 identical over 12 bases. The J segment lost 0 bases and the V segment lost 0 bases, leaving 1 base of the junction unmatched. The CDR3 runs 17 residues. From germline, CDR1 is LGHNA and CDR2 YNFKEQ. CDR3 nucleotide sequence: TGTGCCAGCAGCCAAGACGGACTAGCGGGGAGCACAGATACGCAGTATTTT. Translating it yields CASSQDGLAGSTDTQYF.

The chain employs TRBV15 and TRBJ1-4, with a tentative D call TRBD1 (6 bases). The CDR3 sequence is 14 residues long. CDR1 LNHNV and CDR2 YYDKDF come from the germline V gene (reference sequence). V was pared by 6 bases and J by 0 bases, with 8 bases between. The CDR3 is CATREGATNEKLFF. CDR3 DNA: TGTGCCACCAGGGAGGGGGCAACTAATGAAAAACTGTTTTTT.

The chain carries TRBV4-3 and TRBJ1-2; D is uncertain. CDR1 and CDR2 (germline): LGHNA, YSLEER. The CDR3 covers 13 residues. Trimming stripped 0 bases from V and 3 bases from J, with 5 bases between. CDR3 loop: CASSQDEDYGYTF. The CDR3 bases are TGCGCCAGCAGCCAAGATGAGGACTATGGCTACACCTTC.

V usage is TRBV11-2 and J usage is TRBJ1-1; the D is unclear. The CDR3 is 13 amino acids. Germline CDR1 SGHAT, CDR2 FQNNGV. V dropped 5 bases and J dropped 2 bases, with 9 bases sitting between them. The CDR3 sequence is CASSGGVNTEAFF. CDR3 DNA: TGTGCCAGCAGCGGTGGTGTTAACACTGAAGCTTTCTTT.